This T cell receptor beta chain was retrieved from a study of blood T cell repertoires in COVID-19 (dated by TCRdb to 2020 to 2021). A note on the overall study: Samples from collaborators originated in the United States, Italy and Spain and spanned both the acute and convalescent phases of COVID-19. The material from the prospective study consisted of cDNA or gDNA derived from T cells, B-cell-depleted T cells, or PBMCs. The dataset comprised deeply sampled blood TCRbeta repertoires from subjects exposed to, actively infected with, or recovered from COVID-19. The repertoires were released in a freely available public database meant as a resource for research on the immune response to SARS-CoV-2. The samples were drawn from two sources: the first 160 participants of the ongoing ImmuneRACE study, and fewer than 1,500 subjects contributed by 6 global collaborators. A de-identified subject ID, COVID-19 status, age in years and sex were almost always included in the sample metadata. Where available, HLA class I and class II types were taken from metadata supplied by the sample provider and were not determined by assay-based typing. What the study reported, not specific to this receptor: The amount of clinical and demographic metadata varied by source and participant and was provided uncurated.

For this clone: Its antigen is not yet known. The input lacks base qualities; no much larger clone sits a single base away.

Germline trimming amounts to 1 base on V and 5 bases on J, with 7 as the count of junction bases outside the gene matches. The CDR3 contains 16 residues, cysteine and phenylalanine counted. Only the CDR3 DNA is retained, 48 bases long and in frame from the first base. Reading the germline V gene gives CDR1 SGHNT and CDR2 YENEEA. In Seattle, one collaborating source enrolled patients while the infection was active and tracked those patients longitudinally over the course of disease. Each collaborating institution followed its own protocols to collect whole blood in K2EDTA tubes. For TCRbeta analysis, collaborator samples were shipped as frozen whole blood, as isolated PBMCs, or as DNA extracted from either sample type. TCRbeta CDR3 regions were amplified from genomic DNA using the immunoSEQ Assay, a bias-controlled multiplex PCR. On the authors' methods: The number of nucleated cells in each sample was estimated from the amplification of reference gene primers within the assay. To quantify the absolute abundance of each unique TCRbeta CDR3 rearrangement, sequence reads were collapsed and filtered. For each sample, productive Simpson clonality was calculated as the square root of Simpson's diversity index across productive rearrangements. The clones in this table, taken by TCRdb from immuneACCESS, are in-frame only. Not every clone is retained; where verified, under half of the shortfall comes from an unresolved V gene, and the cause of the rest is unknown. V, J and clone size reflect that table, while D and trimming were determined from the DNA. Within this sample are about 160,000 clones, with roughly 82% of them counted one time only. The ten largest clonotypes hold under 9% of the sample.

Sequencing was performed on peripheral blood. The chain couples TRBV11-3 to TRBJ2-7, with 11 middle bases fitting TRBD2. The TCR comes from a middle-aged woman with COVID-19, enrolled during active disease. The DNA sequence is TGTGCCAGCAGCTTAGGAGTAGCGGGAGGGCCGGACGAGCAGTACTTC. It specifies CASSLGVAGGPDEQYF.